This T cell receptor (beta chain) is drawn from a study of human T cells and chemical hapten exposure. TCRdb redid the calling of the RACE reads with MiXCR, one entry per CDR3 protein. The sample lists about 49,000 distinct CDR3 sequences, roughly 9.5% seen once, with 4% to 5.5% in the top ten. Time point defined: patch test 1, 2 weeks after DPC sensitization. Regarding treatment: therapeutic diphenylcyclopropenone sensitization with weekly scalp DPC. Alopecia patients deemed DPC-suitable, aged 18 to 70, excluding pregnancy. This clonotype has ten or more counts. Sequencing was performed on whole blood, taken in connection with sensitization to the hapten diphenylcyclopropenone (DPC). This clonotype was sampled from a woman aged 45 to 65 with alopecia areata. Some clones in this sample may be carry-over from other donors' samples.

The CDR3 DNA sequence: TGCAGTGCTAGAGGCGGCGGGACCTACAATGAGCAGTTCTTC. This encodes CSARGGGTYNEQFF. The rearrangement links TRBV20-1 to TRBJ2-1; a possible D gene is TRBD2 (6 bases). Trimming shortened V by 1 base and J by 2 bases, and 9 bases separated the two germline ends. Germline V gene lookup returns CDR1 DFQATT and CDR2 SNEGSKA (reference sequence). The CDR3 loop spans 14 amino acids.